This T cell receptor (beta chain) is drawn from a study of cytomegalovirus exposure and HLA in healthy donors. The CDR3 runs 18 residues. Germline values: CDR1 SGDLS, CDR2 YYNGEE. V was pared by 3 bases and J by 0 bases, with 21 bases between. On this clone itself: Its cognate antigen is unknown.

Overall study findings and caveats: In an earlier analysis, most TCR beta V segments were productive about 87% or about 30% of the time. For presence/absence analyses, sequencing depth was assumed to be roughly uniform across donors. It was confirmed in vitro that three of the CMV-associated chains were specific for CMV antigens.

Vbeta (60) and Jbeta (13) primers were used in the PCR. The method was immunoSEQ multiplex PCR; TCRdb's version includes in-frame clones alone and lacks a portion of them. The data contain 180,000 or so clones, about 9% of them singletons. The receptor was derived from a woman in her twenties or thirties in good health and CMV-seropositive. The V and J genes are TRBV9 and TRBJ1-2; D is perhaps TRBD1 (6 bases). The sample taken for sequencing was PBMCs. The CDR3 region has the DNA TGTGCCAGCAGCGCCCGCCCGGGACAAGGGAGAGCTAACTATGGCTACACCTTC. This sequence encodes CASSARPGQGRANYGYTF.